Presented here are 14 T cell receptor beta chains from one specimen sequenced in a study of naive CD8 T cells in extremely preterm neonates. Clones were sequenced by immunoSEQ multiplex PCR, and TCRdb holds only the in-frame ones, with some missing. The table includes several thousand clones, 98% detected once. The sample comprised naive CD8+ T cells from blood. Every receptor here comes from a human donor in good health.

The V call is TRBV19, the J call TRBJ2-7, with a possible D match to TRBD1 (6 bases). CDR1 and CDR2 (germline): LNHDA, SQIVND (reference sequence). CDR3 length: 13 residues. The V gene lost 6 bases and the J gene lost 6 bases, with 15 bases spanning the gap. The CDR3 sequence: CASRDSLIPEQYF. CDR3 sequence (DNA): TGTGCCAGTAGGGACAGTTTAATTCCCGAGCAGTACTTC.

The gene calls are TRBV28 and TRBJ2-1, with 8 bases identical to TRBD1. J was trimmed by 7 bases and V by 10 bases; bases with no gene match: 15. CDR3 size: 15 residues. CDR1 is MDHEN and CDR2 is SYDVKM in the germline V gene. DNA for the CDR3: TGTGCCACCCTCGAGGGGCAGGGGGCTTTTAATGAGCAGTTCTTC. Translated, it gives CATLEGQGAFNEQFF.

Here the CDR3 reads CASSFGRGRTQYF. The DNA for the CDR3 is TGTGCCAGCAGTTTTGGGCGGGGGAGGACCCAGTACTTC. The chain carries TRBV27 and TRBJ2-5, with 7 bases matching TRBD2. Per the germline V gene, CDR1 is MNHEY and CDR2 is SMNVEV (reference sequence). V was pared by 3 bases and J by 7 bases, with 5 bases of the junction left unmatched. This CDR3 has 13 amino acids.

The rearrangement links TRBV10-3 to TRBJ2-3, with 9 nucleotides matching TRBD2. Losses at the gene ends were 4 bases for V and 11 bases for J; bases not matched to a gene: 13. The CDR3 is 15 amino acids. Germline V lookup: CDR1 ENHRY, CDR2 SYGVKD. The CDR3 DNA follows: TGTGCCATCAGTGGAACTAGCGGGCTCCTAAATGGGCAGTATTTT. This sequence encodes CAISGTSGLLNGQYF.

This chain joins TRBV19 and TRBJ1-1, with D unclear. Trimming cost V 2 bases and J 1 base, with 11 bases left between them. CDR1 LNHDA and CDR2 SQIVND come from the germline V gene (reference sequence). The CDR3 extends over 15 amino acids. Here the CDR3 DNA reads TGTGCCAGTAGTATACTCGGGGTGCAGAACACTGAAGCTTTCTTT. Translation gives CASSILGVQNTEAFF. The full variable domain, its missing parts supplied by reference TRBV19 and TRBJ1-1, is DGGITQSPKYLFRKEGQNVTLSCEQNLNHDAMYWYRQDPGQGLRLIYYSQIVNDFQKGDIAEGYSVSREKKESFPLTVTSAQKNPTAFYLCASSILGVQNTEAFFGQGTRLTVV.

The chain uses TRBV29-1 and TRBJ1-3; D gene unclear. V dropped 6 bases and J dropped 4 bases, with 7 bases sitting between them. CDR1 and CDR2 (germline): SQVTM, ANQGSEA. The CDR3 length is 11 residues. CDR3 coding DNA: TGCAGCGTCCGGCGGGGAAACACCATATATTTT. This sequence encodes CSVRRGNTIYF.

The genes are TRBV7-8 and TRBJ2-5, with D tentatively TRBD1 (5 bases). The CDR3 loop spans 15 amino acids. The V end lost 5 bases, the J end lost 5 bases, and 18 bases lay between the germline ends. From germline, CDR1 is SGHVS and CDR2 FQNEAQ. Here the CDR3 reads CASSATPGFFETQYF. The DNA for the CDR3 is TGTGCCAGCAGCGCCACCCCAGGGTTCTTCGAGACCCAGTACTTC. Drawing the rest from reference TRBV7-8 and TRBJ2-5, the complete variable domain is GAGVSQSPRYKVAKRGQDVALRCDPISGHVSLFWYQQALGQGPEFLTYFQNEAQLDKSGLPSDRFFAERPEGSVSTLKIQRTQQEDSAVYLCASSATPGFFETQYFGPGTRLLVL.

This clone was detected only once. The V call is TRBV5-1, the J call TRBJ2-7; 7 nucleotides align to TRBD1. Germline CDR1 is SGHRS and CDR2 is YFSETQ. V dropped 3 bases and J dropped 2; count of bases not matched to a gene: 5. This CDR3 is built from 14 residues. This CDR3 is CASSWTGGTYEQYF. The CDR3 DNA follows: TGCGCCAGCAGCTGGACAGGAGGAACCTACGAGCAGTACTTC.

The genes are TRBV4-1 and TRBJ2-7; D might be TRBD2 (5 bases). V lost 0 bases and J 7 bases, leaving 13 bases between the germline ends. Germline V gene sequence: CDR1 MGHRA, CDR2 YSYEKL. The CDR3 totals 14 residues. CDR3 in amino acids: CASSQEWPSREQYF. The CDR3 coding sequence is TGCGCCAGCAGCCAAGAGTGGCCTAGCCGGGAGCAGTACTTC.

This CDR3 reads CAGYRGGGELFF. For the CDR3, the DNA is TGTGCCGGGTACAGGGGTGGCGGGGAGCTGTTTTTT. This rearrangement joins TRBV30 to TRBJ2-2; TRBD1 agrees at 7 bases. V lost 8 bases to trimming and J lost 7 bases; unmatched junction nucleotides: 7. Per germline, CDR1 GTSNPN and CDR2 SVGIG (reference sequence). The CDR3 spans 12 residues.

This chain connects TRBV9 to TRBJ2-3; the match to TRBD2 covers 8 bases. V trimming: 4 bases; J trimming: 4 bases; junction bases outside the gene matches: 8. Germline values: CDR1 SGDLS, CDR2 YYNGEE. The CDR3 is 15 residues long. The CDR3 region has the DNA TGTGCCAGCAGCTTCACGGGGGGGCGGGCAGATACGCAGTATTTT. Its protein is CASSFTGGRADTQYF.

The genes are TRBV7-8 and TRBJ1-5, with D possibly TRBD1 on 5 matching bases. This CDR3 comprises 15 residues. From germline, CDR1 is SGHVS and CDR2 FQNEAQ. Trimming left V 5 bases short and J 2 bases short, with 13 bases between. The DNA of the CDR3 is TGTGCCAGCAGCCCGACAGCCCTTGGCAATCAGCCCCAGCATTTT. Encoded protein: CASSPTALGNQPQHF.

The chain carries TRBV9 and TRBJ2-1; 9 nucleotides line up with TRBD1. The V and J ends lost 3 bases and 0 bases, in that order; junction bases with no gene match: 16. Germline assignment: CDR1 SGDLS and CDR2 YYNGEE. This CDR3 is built from 20 residues. The CDR3 here is CASSASPGQGLLSSYNEQFF. CDR3 DNA: TGTGCCAGCAGCGCTTCACCGGGACAGGGTCTTTTGAGCTCCTACAATGAGCAGTTCTTC.

The chain recombines TRBV19 with TRBJ2-1; perhaps TRBD1 as D (5 bases). Germline assignment: CDR1 LNHDA and CDR2 SQIVND (reference sequence). V gave up 1 base and J gave up 2 bases, with 9 bases separating them. CDR3 size: 15 residues. The CDR3 nucleotides are TGTGCCAGTAGTATAGGGGGCGGTACCTACAATGAGCAGTTCTTC. Protein sequence: CASSIGGGTYNEQFF. The variable domain in full, completed from reference TRBV19 and TRBJ2-1, reads DGGITQSPKYLFRKEGQNVTLSCEQNLNHDAMYWYRQDPGQGLRLIYYSQIVNDFQKGDIAEGYSVSREKKESFPLTVTSAQKNPTAFYLCASSIGGGTYNEQFFGPGTRLTVL.